A single sample gave rise to the 9 T cell receptor beta chains below, sequenced in a study of cytomegalovirus exposure and HLA in healthy donors. The data were produced by immunoSEQ multiplex PCR, yet TCRdb's version contains in-frame clones alone and is incomplete. This sample has about 310,000 clones, with 88% found just once. Sequenced material: PBMCs. The receptors come from a man aged 25 to 40 in good health and CMV-seronegative.

V gene TRBV6-1 combines with J gene TRBJ2-7; the D is unclear. The germline CDR1 and CDR2 sequences are MNHNS and SASEGT. V lost 4 bases and J lost 5, with 15 bases in between. CDR3 size: 14 residues. The DNA of the CDR3 is TGTGCCAGCAGTGGGGTGGGCATGCGCAACGAGCAGTACTTC. It specifies CASSGVGMRNEQYF.

The chain is built from TRBV6-5 and TRBJ1-6, with 12 bases identical to TRBD1. The CDR3 has 15 residues. Germline assignment: CDR1 MNHEY and CDR2 SVGAGI. Trimming cost V 6 bases and J 9 bases; bases outside gene matches: 6. CDR3 amino acids: CASRSSGQGASPLHF. In nucleotides, the CDR3 is TGTGCCAGCAGATCGTCGGGACAGGGGGCTTCACCCCTCCACTTT.

The chain has TRBV27 and TRBJ1-5; no reliable D call. This CDR3 region has 12 residues. CDR1 MNHEY and CDR2 SMNVEV come from the germline V gene (reference sequence). The germline V and J ends were trimmed by 9 bases and 7 bases, with 13 bases remaining between them. In nucleotides, the CDR3 is TGTGCCAGTAGAAGTGGGGAGCAGCCCCAGCATTTT. The encoded protein is CASRSGEQPQHF.

The genes are TRBV2 and TRBJ2-1; TRBD1 aligns across 7 bases. With V trimmed by 4 bases and J by 2 bases, 2 bases remained unmatched. The V gene's germline CDR1 is SNHLY and CDR2 FYNNEI. The length of the CDR3 is 14 residues. As DNA, the CDR3 is TGTGCCAGCAGTGCAGGGGGTACCTACAATGAGCAGTTCTTC. Amino acids: CASSAGGTYNEQFF.

The chain joins TRBV30 to TRBJ1-5, with 7 positions matching TRBD1. This CDR3 spans 16 amino acids. Germline CDR1 and CDR2: GTSNPN and SVGIG (reference sequence). The ends lost 1 base at V and 3 bases at J; junction bases unmatched: 9. The CDR3 reads CAWSGKDRAFNQPQHF. DNA for the CDR3: TGTGCCTGGAGTGGAAAAGACAGGGCCTTCAATCAGCCCCAGCATTTT.

This clone was seen only once. The J gene is TRBJ2-1, the V gene TRBV23-1; D not certain. TRBV23-1 is an open reading frame, and its role is uncertain. The CDR3 is 15 amino acids. V lost 2 bases, J lost 6 bases, and 14 bases lay in between. CDR3 amino acids: CASSQTRRGCNEQFF. The CDR3 bases are TGCGCCAGCAGTCAAACCCGGCGAGGCTGCAATGAGCAGTTCTTC.

The chain recombines TRBV2 with TRBJ2-3; TRBD1 matches 7 bases. The germline CDR1 and CDR2 sequences are SNHLY and FYNNEI. The CDR3 has 17 amino acids. V lost 2 bases to trimming and J lost 0 bases; unmatched junction nucleotides: 8. The CDR3: CASSEPTTGASTDTQYF. The CDR3 DNA is TGTGCCAGCAGTGAACCTACTACAGGGGCTAGCACAGATACGCAGTATTTT.

This clone was seen only once. One end of the junction fails to match germline, which may point to a read error. This chain connects TRBV5-4 to TRBJ1-2; a possible D gene is TRBD1 (6 bases). Germline lookup yields CDR1 SGHNT and CDR2 YYREEE (reference sequence). The length of the CDR3 is 14 residues. The CDR3 protein is CASSLERGNYGYTF. For the CDR3, the DNA is TGTGCCAGCAGTTTGGAGAGGGGGAACTATGGCTACACCTTC.

The rearrangement joins TRBV29-1 to TRBJ1-2; TRBD1 matches 10 bases. This CDR3 has 13 residues. The germline V gene encodes CDR1 SQVTM and CDR2 ANQGSEA. Germline trimming cut 3 bases from V and 8 bases from J; bases unmatched to any gene: 6. The CDR3 nucleotides read TGCAGCGTTGAGAGGGGACAGGGGTACGGCTACACCTTC. Translated, it gives CSVERGQGYGYTF.